This TCR beta chain comes out of a study of cytomegalovirus exposure and HLA in healthy donors. The PCR made use of 60 Vbeta and 13 Jbeta primers. The data were produced by immunoSEQ multiplex PCR, yet TCRdb's version contains in-frame clones alone and is incomplete. The sample lists around 150,000 clones; 70% to 85% were seen once. Study-level results: A later analysis linked a missense DCLRE1C variant to TCR beta V- and J-gene trimming. Altogether, around 160 TCR beta chains were recorded as cytomegalovirus-associated.

To note about this clone: What it recognizes is unknown.

Germline V gene data show CDR1 as MNHEY and CDR2 as SVGAGI. Trimming shortened V by 4 bases and J by 2 bases, and 3 bases separated the two germline ends. The CDR3 runs to 11 residues. The gene calls are TRBV6-5 and TRBJ2-7, with unresolved D. Input material: PBMCs. This TCR was recovered from a man aged 25-45 years in good health and CMV-seropositive. CDR3 in amino acids: CASSSAYEQYF. CDR3 nucleotide sequence: TGTGCCAGCAGTTCGGCCTACGAGCAGTACTTC.